Listed below are T cell receptor beta chains from one sample, sequenced in a study of T cells after yellow fever vaccination. Using its own MiXCR run on the 5' RACE reads, TCRdb lists one record per CDR3 protein. Of some 52,000 distinct CDR3 sequences listed, 6.5% to 8.5% are singletons. Sequencing was performed on CD8+ T cells not binding an NS4B(214-222) dextramer, sorted from PBMCs, taken about 41 days after the first yellow fever vaccination. The receptors shown here come from a man between 18 and 29 years old who received the YFV17D yellow fever vaccine. CDR3s include the opening cysteine and the closing phenylalanine or tryptophan.

j_call v_call cdr3_aa
TRBJ1-2 TRBV4-1 CASSQRGGVENGYTF
TRBJ1-5 TRBV4-1 CASSQVDSRNQPQHF
TRBJ2-2 TRBV12-3/TRBV12-4 CASGGLLNTGELFF
TRBJ2-3 TRBV7-6 CASSPGTSGGPNTQYF
TRBJ2-3 TRBV4-2 CASSMLTGGDTQYF
TRBJ2-1 TRBV4-2 CASSQGLRGAVLNEQFF
TRBJ1-6 TRBV6-2/TRBV6-3 CASRDRPPLHF
TRBJ2-1 TRBV12-5 CASGLPVSRRAGETNEQFF
TRBJ2-1 TRBV6-2/TRBV6-3 CASSYAGGEYNEQFF
TRBJ2-3 TRBV29-1 CSVEGGVHTDTQYF
TRBJ1-5 TRBV6-2/TRBV6-3 CASSYSGQGAIEPQHF
TRBJ2-7 TRBV6-5 CASSYSTTGYDEQYF
TRBJ2-1 TRBV12-3/TRBV12-4 CASILQGADEQFF
TRBJ2-1 TRBV2 CASSEGDRGIDEQFF
TRBJ2-1 TRBV12-3/TRBV12-4 CASTPRGTGGTHEQFF
TRBJ1-6 TRBV7-9 CASSLIRDRASPLHF
TRBJ1-1 TRBV28 CASSFAGWSEAFF
TRBJ1-5 TRBV12-5 CASVPGQGARGGQPQHF
TRBJ2-2 TRBV12-3/TRBV12-4 CASSTPGSGELFF
TRBJ1-5 TRBV7-9 CASSLETGGAGNQPQHF
TRBJ2-2 TRBV7-2 CASSFPSLAGATGELFF
TRBJ2-1 TRBV20-1 CSARDRGQAYNEQFF
TRBJ2-1 TRBV5-4 CASSPRTGGFNEQFF
TRBJ1-1 TRBV28 CASSMTRVHTEAFF
TRBJ2-3 TRBV12-3/TRBV12-4 CAFCPTTTGTGTDTQYF